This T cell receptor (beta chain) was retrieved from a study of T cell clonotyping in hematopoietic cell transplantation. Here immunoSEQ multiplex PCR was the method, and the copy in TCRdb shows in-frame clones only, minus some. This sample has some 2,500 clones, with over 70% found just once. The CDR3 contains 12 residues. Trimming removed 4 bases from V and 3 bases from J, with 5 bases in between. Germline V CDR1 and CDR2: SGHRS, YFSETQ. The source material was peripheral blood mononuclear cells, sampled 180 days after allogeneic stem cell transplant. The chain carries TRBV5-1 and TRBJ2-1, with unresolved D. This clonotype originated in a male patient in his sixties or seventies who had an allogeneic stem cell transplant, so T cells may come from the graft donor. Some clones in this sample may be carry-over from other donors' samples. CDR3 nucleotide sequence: TGCGCCAGCAGCCCCGACTACAATGAGCAGTTCTTC. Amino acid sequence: CASSPDYNEQFF.